This T cell receptor beta chain was identified in a study of blood T cell repertoires in COVID-19. V dropped 3 bases and J dropped 3; count of bases not matched to a gene: 8. Germline V CDR1 and CDR2: SGHTS, YDEGEE. The CDR3 has 16 amino acids. TCRdb keeps only in-frame clones here, not all; method: immunoSEQ multiplex PCR. In the table there are tens of thousands of clones, around 80% of which are singletons. Sequencing input: peripheral blood. The receptor was isolated from a woman older than 75 with acute or convalescent COVID-19. The V call is TRBV5-8, the J call TRBJ2-5, with 10 bases that match TRBD1. The DNA of the CDR3 is TGTGCCAGCAGCTCGAAGACCGGGACAGGGGAAGAGACCCAGTACTTC. Its protein product is CASSSKTGTGEETQYF.